Listed below are T cell receptor beta chains from one sample, sequenced in a study of cytotoxic CD8 clonotypes in ibrutinib-treated CLL. Method: immunoSEQ multiplex PCR; TCRdb's copy keeps in-frame clones and lacks some. The data contain around 200,000 clones, roughly three quarters of them singletons. Sequenced material: PBMCs, taken after 12 months of ibrutinib treatment. These receptors all stem from a human donor with chronic lymphocytic leukemia. Both conserved end residues are part of each CDR3. A D gene is named only where the DNA matches it firmly. Clone size is shown for a subset of rows, as once, few, many or a class of expanded clone.

J gene | D gene | V gene | clone size | CDR3 protein | CDR3 DNA
TRBJ1-6 | NA | TRBV11-2 | few | CASSLTRQLNSPLHF | TGTGCCAGCAGTTTGACCCGCCAACTTAATTCACCCCTCCACTTT
TRBJ1-5 | TRBD1 | TRBV6-6 | NA | CASGPGQGANQPQHF | TGTGCCAGCGGTCCGGGACAGGGAGCCAATCAGCCCCAGCATTTT
TRBJ2-1 | NA | TRBV9 | NA | CASSVDPGYEQFF | TGTGCCAGCAGCGTAGATCCCGGGTATGAGCAGTTCTTC
TRBJ2-5 | TRBD2 | TRBV18 | few | CASSPTAGGRQETQYF | TGTGCCAGCTCACCAACTGCGGGGGGGCGCCAAGAGACCCAGTACTTC
TRBJ1-4 | NA | TRBV9 | few | CASSVQGRATNEKLFF | TGTGCCAGCAGCGTCCAGGGACGGGCAACTAATGAAAAACTGTTTTTT
TRBJ2-7 | TRBD1 | TRBV28 | NA | CASSPAGTGGYEQYF | TGTGCCAGCTCTCCAGCCGGGACAGGGGGCTACGAGCAGTACTTC
TRBJ2-7 | TRBD1 | TRBV6-5 | NA | CASRQGTGGLKQYF | TGTGCCAGCAGACAAGGGACAGGGGGTTTGAAGCAGTACTTC
TRBJ2-2 | TRBD2 | TRBV7-3 | once | CASSLLAGGPGNTGELFF | TGTGCCAGCAGCTTATTAGCGGGAGGGCCCGGTAACACCGGGGAGCTGTTTTTT
TRBJ1-2 | NA | TRBV18 | once | CASSPDLGGKSYGYTF | TGTGCCAGCTCACCGGACCTGGGGGGGAAGAGCTATGGCTACACCTTC
TRBJ2-7 | TRBD1 | TRBV7-9 | few | CASSPGQGDEQYF | TGTGCCAGCAGCCCGGGACAGGGTGACGAGCAGTACTTC
TRBJ2-1 | TRBD2 | TRBV18 | NA | CASSPWSGTSVYNEQFF | TGTGCCAGCTCACCATGGTCCGGGACTAGCGTTTACAATGAGCAGTTCTTC
TRBJ1-5 | NA | TRBV6-5 | NA | CASRPTRGSNQPQHF | TGTGCCAGCAGGCCTACAAGAGGGAGCAATCAGCCCCAGCATTTT
TRBJ2-3 | NA | TRBV9 | NA | CASSPRQTISTDTQYF | TGTGCCAGCAGCCCAAGACAGACTATTAGCACAGATACGCAGTATTTT
TRBJ2-2 | NA | TRBV30 | NA | CAWTLAYTGELFF | TGTGCCTGGACTTTGGCGTACACCGGGGAGCTGTTTTTT
TRBJ1-2 | NA | TRBV18 | NA | CASSQGQPYGYTF | TGTGCCAGCTCCCAAGGACAGCCCTATGGCTACACCTTC
TRBJ2-1 | NA | TRBV7-9 | NA | CASSLAGGLHEQFF | TGTGCCAGCAGCTTAGCGGGAGGACTCCATGAGCAGTTCTTC
TRBJ1-3 | TRBD1 | TRBV7-9 | NA | CASSLGTGPGNTIYF | TGTGCCAGCAGCTTAGGGACAGGGCCCGGAAACACCATATATTTT
TRBJ1-1 | NA | TRBV27 | few | CASSLSGGQNTEAFF | TGTGCCAGCAGTTTAAGCGGGGGCCAGAACACTGAAGCTTTCTTT
TRBJ2-5 | NA | TRBV6-9 | NA | CASPQWAGFQETQYF | TGTGCCAGCCCCCAGTGGGCAGGGTTCCAAGAGACCCAGTACTTC
TRBJ1-1 | NA | TRBV7-9 | NA | CASSPHDEAFF | TGTGCCAGCAGCCCCCACGACGAAGCTTTCTTT
TRBJ1-5 | NA | TRBV4-3 | NA | CASSPGVYQPQHF | TGCGCCAGCAGCCCCGGAGTGTATCAGCCCCAGCATTTT
TRBJ2-7 | NA | TRBV19 | NA | CASSITRGEQYF | TGTGCCAGTAGTATAACTAGGGGCGAGCAGTACTTC
TRBJ2-3 | TRBD2 | TRBV7-2 | NA | CASGVSGGPSDTQYF | TGTGCCAGCGGCGTCTCGGGAGGGCCATCAGATACGCAGTATTTT
TRBJ2-2 | NA | TRBV29-1 | NA | CSVGTQANTGELFF | TGCAGCGTTGGGACGCAAGCGAACACCGGGGAGCTGTTTTTT
TRBJ1-1 | NA | TRBV7-2 | NA | CASSWASPPGAFF | TGTGCCAGCAGCTGGGCCTCCCCGCCTGGAGCTTTCTTT
TRBJ1-2 | TRBD1 | TRBV9 | NA | CASSEGALANYGYTF | TGTGCCAGCAGCGAGGGGGCCCTAGCTAACTATGGCTACACCTTC
TRBJ1-1 | NA | TRBV11-2 | NA | CASSPRPGEAFF | TGTGCCAGCAGCCCCCGCCCGGGAGAAGCTTTCTTT
TRBJ2-1 | TRBD2 | TRBV9 | once | CASSVDAGVRGEQFF | TGTGCCAGCAGCGTAGATGCGGGGGTTCGGGGTGAGCAGTTCTTC